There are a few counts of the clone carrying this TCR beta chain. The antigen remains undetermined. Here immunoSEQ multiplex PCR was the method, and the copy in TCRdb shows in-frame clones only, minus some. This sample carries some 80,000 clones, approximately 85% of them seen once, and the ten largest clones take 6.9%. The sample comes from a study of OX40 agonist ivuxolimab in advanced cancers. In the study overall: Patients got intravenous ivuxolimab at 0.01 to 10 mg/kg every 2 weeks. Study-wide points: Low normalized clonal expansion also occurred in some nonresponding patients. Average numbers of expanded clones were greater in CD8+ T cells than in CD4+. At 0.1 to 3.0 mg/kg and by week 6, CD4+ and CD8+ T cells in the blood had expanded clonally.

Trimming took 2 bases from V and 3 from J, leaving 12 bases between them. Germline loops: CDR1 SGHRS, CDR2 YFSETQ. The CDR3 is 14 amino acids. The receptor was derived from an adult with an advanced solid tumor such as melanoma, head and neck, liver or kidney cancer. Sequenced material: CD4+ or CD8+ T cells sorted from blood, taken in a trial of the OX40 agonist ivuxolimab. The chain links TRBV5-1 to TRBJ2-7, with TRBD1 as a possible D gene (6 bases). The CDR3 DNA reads TGCGCCAGCAGCTTTGACAGGAACATCTACGAGCAGTACTTC. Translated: CASSFDRNIYEQYF.